The rows below give T cell receptor beta chains drawn from one sample of a study of CD8 T cells in ankylosing spondylitis. One entry per CDR3 protein, called by TCRdb with MiXCR from the 5' RACE reads. Among a few hundred thousand distinct CDR3 sequences listed, roughly a sixth were seen once. Sequences were obtained from blood, either unsorted or a sorted T cell fraction (not recorded which). All receptors come from a male donor with ankylosing spondylitis. Both conserved end residues are part of each CDR3. The D gene is left open where the match is weak. A row's size may be missing; if present it is once, few, many or a size class.

j_call d_call clone_size v_call cdr3_nt cdr3_aa
TRBJ2-3 NA NA TRBV7-9 TGTGCCAGCAGCTTTGTGGGGCCAGATACGCAGTATTTT CASSFVGPDTQYF
TRBJ2-7 TRBD2 many TRBV29-1 TGCAGCGTTGGTCTAGCGGGAGACGAGCAGTACTTC CSVGLAGDEQYF
TRBJ1-5 TRBD1 many TRBV12-3/TRBV12-4 TGTGCCAGCAGTTCCGGAAGACAGGGACGCAATAATCAGCCCCAGCATTTT CASSSGRQGRNNQPQHF
TRBJ1-1 NA NA TRBV18 TGTGCCAGCTCAGCCCCGCCCAAAGCTTTCTTT CASSAPPKAFF
TRBJ1-1 NA few TRBV6-5 TGTGCCAGCAGTTACGCGGGGACTGAAGCTTTCTTT CASSYAGTEAFF
TRBJ1-5 NA NA TRBV6-2/TRBV6-3 TGTGCCAGCAAATTTTTAGGGGAGCAGCCCCAGCATTTT CASKFLGEQPQHF
TRBJ2-1 TRBD2 NA TRBV7-3 TGTGCCAGCAGCCTTAGCGGGAGAAGGGGTGAGCAGTTCTTC CASSLSGRRGEQFF
TRBJ2-5 TRBD2 NA TRBV29-1 TGCAGCGTTGTGCGGCTCGGACTAGCGGGAGGAGGAGAGACCCAGTACTTC CSVVRLGLAGGGETQYF
TRBJ2-7 NA NA TRBV6-5 TGTGCCAGCAGTTACTCCTGGGGCGAGCAGTACTTC CASSYSWGEQYF
TRBJ2-3 NA NA TRBV7-2 TGTGCCAGCAGCTTAGAACAGGCTACAGATACGCAGTATTTT CASSLEQATDTQYF
TRBJ2-1 NA many TRBV20-1 TGCAGTGCAAGTGACCCCTTGGTTGAGCAGTTCTTC CSASDPLVEQFF
TRBJ1-6 TRBD1 NA TRBV5-1 TGCGCCAGCAGCTTGTACCCGGACAGGGGGGAATATAATTCACCCCTCCACTTT CASSLYPDRGEYNSPLHF